This T cell receptor beta chain was sequenced during a study of T cells in Graves' hyperthyroidism and ophthalmopathy. Reasons for excluding patients were uncontrolled infection, other autoimmune disease, pregnancy or lactation. Germline V gene lookup returns CDR1 DFQATT and CDR2 SNEGSKA (reference sequence). V lost 3 bases and J 2 bases, leaving 20 bases between the germline ends. This CDR3 has 16 amino acids. The TCR beta CDR3 regions underwent amplification using RNA transcripts as the source. First-round RT-PCR with HTBI primers amplified the TCR CDR3 region. MiXCR, run by TCRdb on the multiplex PCR reads, gives a single entry per CDR3 protein. Of around 400,000 distinct CDR3 sequences listed, 15% to 19% are singletons.

Material for sequencing was blood. The rearrangement links TRBV20-1 to TRBJ2-7; D is unclear. This TCR was sampled from a woman aged 18-29 years with Graves' hyperthyroidism that later progressed to Graves' ophthalmopathy. CDR3 sequence: CSASPAAGWAAYEQYF. Here the CDR3 DNA reads TGCAGTGCTAGCCCGGCTGCTGGTTGGGCCGCCTACGAGCAGTACTTC.